The rows below give T cell receptor beta chains drawn from one sample of a study of shared clonotypes between healthy human individuals. TCRdb's table, derived via immunoSEQ multiplex PCR, lists solely in-frame clones and lacks some. This sample has more than 2 million clones, with 85% to 95% found just once. The sample comprised naive CD4+ T cells sorted from blood. The receptors here all came from a man between 18 and 35 years old in good health. The CDR3 runs from the conserved cysteine through the conserved F or W.

v_call: TRBV19
j_call: TRBJ2-2
cdr3_aa: CASRLGPTGELFF

v_call: TRBV6-5
j_call: TRBJ1-6
cdr3_aa: CASSYAGLLNSPLHF

v_call: TRBV28
j_call: TRBJ1-1
cdr3_aa: CASSSPGREAFF

v_call: TRBV4-1
j_call: TRBJ2-7
cdr3_aa: CASSGLAGGSYEQYF

v_call: TRBV6-6
j_call: TRBJ1-6
cdr3_aa: CASTYPGQNNSPLHF

v_call: TRBV5-6
j_call: TRBJ2-7
cdr3_aa: CASGPLGQPYEQYF

v_call: TRBV15
j_call: TRBJ2-3
cdr3_aa: CATSRDRVADTQYF

v_call: TRBV7-2
j_call: TRBJ2-1
cdr3_aa: CASSTDGLPKQFF

v_call: TRBV9
j_call: TRBJ1-5
cdr3_aa: CASSVDGYSNQPQHF

v_call: TRBV15
j_call: TRBJ2-6
cdr3_aa: CATSRDDLGANVLTF

v_call: TRBV12-5
j_call: TRBJ2-1
cdr3_aa: CASGLNLAGGPSYNEQFF

v_call: TRBV2
j_call: TRBJ1-1
cdr3_aa: CASRTNTEAFF

v_call: TRBV4-1
j_call: TRBJ2-7
cdr3_aa: CASSQHLQGTYEQYF

v_call: TRBV18
j_call: TRBJ2-5
cdr3_aa: CASSQLPAFQETQYF

v_call: TRBV4-2
j_call: TRBJ2-7
cdr3_aa: CASSPEWAGHEQYF

v_call: TRBV2
j_call: TRBJ2-1
cdr3_aa: CASSSGLGEQFF

v_call: TRBV10-2
j_call: TRBJ1-5
cdr3_aa: CASSEGQGISNQPQHF

v_call: TRBV29-1
j_call: TRBJ1-2
cdr3_aa: CSVDEAGGGYTF